The clone carrying this T cell receptor beta chain is judged medium-sized. The data stem from a study of Graves' ophthalmopathy and Graves' hyperthyroidism. Across the study: The collection of peripheral blood took place at initial diagnosis, before any treatment.

The CDR3 has 11 residues. The germline V and J ends were trimmed by 5 bases and 6 bases, with 8 bases remaining between them. Germline V gives CDR1 DFQATT, CDR2 SNEGSKA (reference sequence). None of the included patients had other autoimmune diseases, uncontrolled infections, pregnancy or lactation, as these led to exclusion. What supplied the PBMCs was about 9.1 ml of fresh peripheral blood. As the template, RNA transcripts were used to amplify TCR beta CDR3 regions. Investigators did first-round RT-PCR with HTBI primers, then second-round multiplex PCR. TCRdb passed the multiplex PCR reads through MiXCR, listing each CDR3 protein once. The data contain tens of thousands of distinct CDR3 sequences, about 44% of them singletons.

The chain joins TRBV20-1 to TRBJ2-1; perhaps TRBD2 as D (6 bases). The clonotype comes from an adult woman with stable Graves' hyperthyroidism. Sequences were obtained from peripheral blood. The CDR3 reads CSALAANEQFF. The CDR3 region has the DNA TGCAGTGCTTTAGCGGCCAATGAGCAGTTCTTC.